One sample yielded the 7 T cell receptor beta chains listed below, sequenced in a study of T-cell memory formation after mild COVID-19. TCRdb reprocessed the 5' RACE reads via MiXCR and lists one record per CDR3 protein. This table has approximately 190,000 distinct CDR3 sequences, 15% to 20% appearing once. Sequencing was done on a sample of PBMCs or a T cell subset sorted from them (not recorded which). The receptors were gathered from an adult woman who had mild COVID-19 (a few samples of this study predate the infection). Cell type and time point are not known.

The sample holds a few counts of this clonotype. The J gene is TRBJ1-1, the V gene TRBV9; no reliable D call. The CDR3 has 16 residues. Germline assignment: CDR1 SGDLS and CDR2 YYNGEE. Trimming stripped 4 bases from V and 1 base from J, with 17 bases between. The CDR3 protein is CASSPGLGQTNTEAFF. The CDR3 nucleotides are TGTGCCAGCAGCCCCGGACTAGGGCAGACGAACACTGAAGCTTTCTTT. The entire variable domain, with the rest obtained from reference TRBV9 and TRBJ1-1, is as follows: DSGVTQTPKHLITATGQRVTLRCSPRSGDLSVYWYQQSLDQGLQFLIQYYNGEERAKGNILERFSAQQFPDLHSELNLSSLELGDSALYFCASSPGLGQTNTEAFFGQGTRLTVV.

The chain joins TRBV9 to TRBJ2-1, with D maybe TRBD2 (6 bases). V gave up 0 bases and J gave up 6 bases, with 16 bases separating them. CDR1 and CDR2 from the germline V gene are SGDLS and YYNGEE. The CDR3 has 16 residues. The chain's CDR3 is CASSVGSGGTGNEQFF. In DNA, the CDR3 is TGTGCCAGCAGCGTAGGTTCGGGCGGGACCGGCAATGAGCAGTTCTTC. Using reference TRBV9 and TRBJ2-1 for the parts outside the CDR3, the full variable domain is DSGVTQTPKHLITATGQRVTLRCSPRSGDLSVYWYQQSLDQGLQFLIQYYNGEERAKGNILERFSAQQFPDLHSELNLSSLELGDSALYFCASSVGSGGTGNEQFFGPGTRLTVL.

This rearrangement joins TRBV5-8 to TRBJ1-2; tentative D call: TRBD1 (6 bases). This CDR3 has 13 residues. The V gene's germline CDR1 is SGHTS and CDR2 YDEGEE. The V gene lost 3 bases and the J gene lost 7 bases, with 13 bases spanning the gap. CDR3 sequence: CASSYNREPGYTF. The CDR3 coding sequence is TGTGCCAGCAGCTATAACAGGGAGCCTGGCTACACCTTC.

This clonotype was seen at least ten times. The chain links TRBV20-1 to TRBJ2-5, with a tentative D call TRBD2 (6 bases). Trimming stripped 0 bases from V and 7 bases from J, with 21 bases between. Germline V gene data show CDR1 as DFQATT and CDR2 as SNEGSKA (reference sequence). The CDR3 consists of 16 residues. The CDR3: CSARDTLSGFGGTQYF. Written as DNA, the CDR3 is TGCAGTGCTAGAGATACCCTGAGCGGTTTCGGGGGGACCCAGTACTTC.

This chain uses TRBV12-3 or TRBV12-4 with TRBJ2-7, with a possible D match to TRBD1 (6 bases). V was shortened by 5 bases and J by 2 bases, with 10 bases between the two germline ends. CDR3 size: 13 residues. The CDR3 DNA sequence: TGTGCCAGCAGTGAGACAGGAACCTACGAGCAGTACTTC. This sequence encodes CASSETGTYEQYF.

This clonotype was recorded at least ten times. This chain connects TRBV7-3 to TRBJ2-1; D gene unclear. V lost 2 bases and J lost 4, with 9 bases in between. Germline values: CDR1 SGHTA, CDR2 FQGTGA. The CDR3 consists of 14 residues. CDR3 sequence reads: CASSLVGRYNEQFF. Here the CDR3 DNA reads TGTGCCAGCAGCTTAGTCGGCAGGTACAATGAGCAGTTCTTC. Looking up the rest from reference TRBV7-3 and TRBJ2-1 gives the full variable domain: GAGVSQTPSNKVTEKGKYVELRCDPISGHTALYWYRQSLGQGPEFLIYFQGTGAADDSGLPNDRFFAVRPEGSVSTLKIQRTERGDSAVYLCASSLVGRYNEQFFGPGTRLTVL.

The chain employs TRBV24-1 and TRBJ2-1; TRBD1 matches 9 bases. CDR3 length: 16 amino acids. The germline V gene encodes CDR1 KGHDR and CDR2 SFDVKD. V lost 4 bases to trimming and J lost 9 bases; unmatched junction nucleotides: 12. CDR3 loop: CATSDEGTGKQGEQFF. In nucleotides, the CDR3 is TGTGCCACCAGTGACGAGGGGACAGGGAAGCAAGGTGAGCAGTTCTTC.